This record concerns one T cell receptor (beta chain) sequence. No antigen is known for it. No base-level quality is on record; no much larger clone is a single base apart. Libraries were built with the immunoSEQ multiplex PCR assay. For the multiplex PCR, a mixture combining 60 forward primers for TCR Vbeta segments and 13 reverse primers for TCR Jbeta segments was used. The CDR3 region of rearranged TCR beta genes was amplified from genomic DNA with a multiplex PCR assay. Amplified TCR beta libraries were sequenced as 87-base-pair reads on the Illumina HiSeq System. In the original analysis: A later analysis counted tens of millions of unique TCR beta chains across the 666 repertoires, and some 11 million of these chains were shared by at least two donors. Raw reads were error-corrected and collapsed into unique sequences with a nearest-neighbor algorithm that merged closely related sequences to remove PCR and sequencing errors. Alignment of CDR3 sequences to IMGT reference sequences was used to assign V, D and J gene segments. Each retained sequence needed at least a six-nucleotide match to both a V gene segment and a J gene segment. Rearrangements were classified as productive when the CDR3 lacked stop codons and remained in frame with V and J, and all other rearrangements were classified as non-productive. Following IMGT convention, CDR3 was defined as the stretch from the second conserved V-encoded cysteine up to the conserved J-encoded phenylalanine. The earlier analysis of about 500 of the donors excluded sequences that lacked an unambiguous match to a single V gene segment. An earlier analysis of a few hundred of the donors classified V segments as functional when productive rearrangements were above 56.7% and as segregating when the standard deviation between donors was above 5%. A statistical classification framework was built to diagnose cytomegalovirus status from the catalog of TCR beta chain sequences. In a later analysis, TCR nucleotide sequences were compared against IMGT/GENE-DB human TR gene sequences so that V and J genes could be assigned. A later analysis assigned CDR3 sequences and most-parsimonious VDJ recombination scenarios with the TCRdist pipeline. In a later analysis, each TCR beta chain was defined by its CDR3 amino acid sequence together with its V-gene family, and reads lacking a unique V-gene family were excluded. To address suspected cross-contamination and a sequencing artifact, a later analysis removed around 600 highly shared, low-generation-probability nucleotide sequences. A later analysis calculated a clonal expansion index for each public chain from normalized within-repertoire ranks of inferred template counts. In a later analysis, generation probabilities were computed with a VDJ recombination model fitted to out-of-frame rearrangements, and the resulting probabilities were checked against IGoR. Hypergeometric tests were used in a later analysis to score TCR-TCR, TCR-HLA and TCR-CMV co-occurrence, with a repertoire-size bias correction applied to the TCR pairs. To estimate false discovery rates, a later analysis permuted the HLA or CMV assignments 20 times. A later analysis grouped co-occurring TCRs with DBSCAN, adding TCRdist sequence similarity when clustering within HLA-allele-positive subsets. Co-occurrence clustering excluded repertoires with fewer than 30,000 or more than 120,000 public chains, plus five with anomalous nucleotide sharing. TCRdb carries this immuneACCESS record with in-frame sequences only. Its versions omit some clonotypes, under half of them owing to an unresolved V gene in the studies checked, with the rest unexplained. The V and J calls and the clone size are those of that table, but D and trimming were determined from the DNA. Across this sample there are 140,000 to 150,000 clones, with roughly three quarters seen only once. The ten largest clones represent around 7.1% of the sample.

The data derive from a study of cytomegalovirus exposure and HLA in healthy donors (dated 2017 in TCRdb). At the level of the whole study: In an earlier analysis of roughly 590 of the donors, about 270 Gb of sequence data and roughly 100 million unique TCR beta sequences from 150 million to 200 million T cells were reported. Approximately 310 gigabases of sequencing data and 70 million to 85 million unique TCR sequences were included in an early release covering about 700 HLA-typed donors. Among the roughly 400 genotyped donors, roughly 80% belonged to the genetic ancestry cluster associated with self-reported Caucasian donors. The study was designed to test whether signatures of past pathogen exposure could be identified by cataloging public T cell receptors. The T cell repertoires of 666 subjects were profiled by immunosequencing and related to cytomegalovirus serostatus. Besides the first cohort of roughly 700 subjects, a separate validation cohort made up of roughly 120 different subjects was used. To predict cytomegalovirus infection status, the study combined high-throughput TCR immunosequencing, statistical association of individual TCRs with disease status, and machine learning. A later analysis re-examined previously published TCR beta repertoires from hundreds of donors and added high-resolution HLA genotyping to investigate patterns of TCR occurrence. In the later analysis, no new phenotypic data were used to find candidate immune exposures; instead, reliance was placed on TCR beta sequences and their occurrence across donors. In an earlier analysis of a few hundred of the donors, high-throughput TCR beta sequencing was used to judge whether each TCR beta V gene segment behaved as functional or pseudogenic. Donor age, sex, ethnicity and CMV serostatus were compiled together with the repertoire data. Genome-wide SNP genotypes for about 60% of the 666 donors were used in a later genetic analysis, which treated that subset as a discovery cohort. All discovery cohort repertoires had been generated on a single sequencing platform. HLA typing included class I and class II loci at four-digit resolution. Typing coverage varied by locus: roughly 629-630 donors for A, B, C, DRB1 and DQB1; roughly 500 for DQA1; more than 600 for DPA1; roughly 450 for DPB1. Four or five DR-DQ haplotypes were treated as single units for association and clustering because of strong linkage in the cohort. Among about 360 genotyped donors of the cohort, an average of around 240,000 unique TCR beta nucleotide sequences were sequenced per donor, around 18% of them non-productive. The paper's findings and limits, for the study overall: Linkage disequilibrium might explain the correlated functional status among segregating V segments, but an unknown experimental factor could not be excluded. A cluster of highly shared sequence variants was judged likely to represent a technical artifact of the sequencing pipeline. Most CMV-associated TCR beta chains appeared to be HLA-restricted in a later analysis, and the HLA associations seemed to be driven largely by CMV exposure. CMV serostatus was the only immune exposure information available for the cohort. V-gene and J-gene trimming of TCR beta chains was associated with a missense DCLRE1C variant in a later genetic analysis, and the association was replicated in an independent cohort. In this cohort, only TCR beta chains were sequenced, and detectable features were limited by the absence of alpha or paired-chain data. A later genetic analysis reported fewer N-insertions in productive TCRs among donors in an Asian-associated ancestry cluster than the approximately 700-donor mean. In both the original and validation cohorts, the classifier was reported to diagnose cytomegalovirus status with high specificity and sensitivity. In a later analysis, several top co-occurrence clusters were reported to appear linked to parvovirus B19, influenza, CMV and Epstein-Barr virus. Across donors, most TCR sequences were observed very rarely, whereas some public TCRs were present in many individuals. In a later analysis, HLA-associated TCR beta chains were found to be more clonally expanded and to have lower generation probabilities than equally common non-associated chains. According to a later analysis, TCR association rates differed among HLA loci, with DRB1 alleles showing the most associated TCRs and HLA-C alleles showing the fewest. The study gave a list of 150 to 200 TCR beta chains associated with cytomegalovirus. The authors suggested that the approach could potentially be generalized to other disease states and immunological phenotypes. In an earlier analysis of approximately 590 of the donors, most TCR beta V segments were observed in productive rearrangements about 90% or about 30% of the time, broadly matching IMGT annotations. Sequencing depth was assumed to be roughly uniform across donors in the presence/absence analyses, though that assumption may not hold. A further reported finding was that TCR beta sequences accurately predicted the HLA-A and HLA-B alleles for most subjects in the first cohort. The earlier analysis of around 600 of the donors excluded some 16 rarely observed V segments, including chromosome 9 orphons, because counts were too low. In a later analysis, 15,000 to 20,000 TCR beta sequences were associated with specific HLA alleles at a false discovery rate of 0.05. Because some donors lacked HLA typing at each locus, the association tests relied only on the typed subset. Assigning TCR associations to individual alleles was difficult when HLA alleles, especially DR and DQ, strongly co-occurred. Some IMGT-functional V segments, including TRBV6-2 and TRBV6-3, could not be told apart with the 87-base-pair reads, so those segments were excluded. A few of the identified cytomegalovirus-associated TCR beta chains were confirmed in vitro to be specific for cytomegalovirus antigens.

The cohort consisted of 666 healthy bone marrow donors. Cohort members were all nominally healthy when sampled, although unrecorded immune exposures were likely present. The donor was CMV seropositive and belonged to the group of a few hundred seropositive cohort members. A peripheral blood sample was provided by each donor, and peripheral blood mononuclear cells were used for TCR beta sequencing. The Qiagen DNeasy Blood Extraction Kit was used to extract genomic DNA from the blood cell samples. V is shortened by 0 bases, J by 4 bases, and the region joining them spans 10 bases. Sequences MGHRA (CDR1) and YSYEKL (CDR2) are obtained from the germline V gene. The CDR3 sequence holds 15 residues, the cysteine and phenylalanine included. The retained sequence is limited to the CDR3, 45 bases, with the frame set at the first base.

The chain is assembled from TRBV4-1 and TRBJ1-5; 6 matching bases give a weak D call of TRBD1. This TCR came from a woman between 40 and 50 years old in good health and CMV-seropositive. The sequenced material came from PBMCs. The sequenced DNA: TGCGCCAGCAGCCAAGATCCGGACAGTAATCAGCCCCAGCATTTT. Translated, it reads CASSQDPDSNQPQHF.